The clone carrying this T cell receptor beta chain was seen repeatedly, ten times or more. Trimming removed 0 bases at V and 3 bases at J, with 15 bases between. The germline gives CDR1 LGHNA, CDR2 YNFKEQ. This CDR3 contains 16 residues. These data come from a study of CD8+CD57+ T cells in acquired aplastic anemia. All sequencing subjects had displayed CD8+CD57+ cell expansion on flow cytometry. Profiles of TCR beta VDJ and CDR3 were generated from a genomic DNA template. TCRdb analysed the reads with MiXCR anew, one entry per CDR3 protein. The data hold about 120,000 distinct CDR3 sequences, with almost 40% observed a single time.

The chain links TRBV4-2 to TRBJ2-7; no clear D gene. The sequence was collected from a human donor with aplastic anemia. The sequenced sample was sorted CD4+, CD8+, or CD8+CD57+ T cells (not recorded which) from PBMCs. The chain's CDR3 is CASSQDNLGRDYEQYF. CDR3 DNA sequence: TGTGCCAGCAGCCAAGATAATCTAGGGCGAGACTACGAGCAGTACTTC.